Presented here are 27 T cell receptor beta chains from one specimen sequenced in a study of control samples from healthy donors and cancer patients. TCRdb's table, derived via immunoSEQ multiplex PCR, lists solely in-frame clones and lacks some. The repertoire includes under 100,000 clones, less than 90% of them detected once, and roughly 14% sits in the top ten. Input material: blood. The receptors derive from a woman between 65 and 79 years old in good health.

The chain is built from TRBV5-1 and TRBJ2-4; D call uncertain. Trimming took off 0 bases at V and 8 bases at J, with 12 bases between the two ends. The germline gives CDR1 SGHRS, CDR2 YFSETQ. This CDR3 has 14 residues. Written as DNA, the CDR3 is TGCGCCAGCAGCTTGGGACACCCGCGCGACATTCAGTACTTC. It is translated as CASSLGHPRDIQYF.

The chain employs TRBV6-6 and TRBJ2-7, with D possibly being TRBD2 (6 bases). Trimming took off 0 bases at V and 3 bases at J, with 9 bases between the two ends. Germline CDR1 and CDR2: MNHNY and SVGAGI (reference sequence). The CDR3 extends over 14 amino acids. In DNA form, the CDR3 reads TGTGCCAGCAGTTACTCGGGGGGAGGCTACGAGCAGTACTTC. The encoded protein is CASSYSGGGYEQYF.

This sequence joins TRBV27 and TRBJ2-3; D is unclear. The CDR3 has 15 amino acids. Per germline, CDR1 MNHEY and CDR2 SMNVEV (reference sequence). V lost 6 bases and J 3 bases, leaving 16 bases between the germline ends. CDR3 nucleotide sequence: TGTGCCAGCAGCATCGGAGCCTTGGGAACAGATACGCAGTATTTT. Encoded protein: CASSIGALGTDTQYF.

The chain recombines TRBV15 with TRBJ2-7; D perhaps matches TRBD1 (6 bases). Germline CDR1 LNHNV, CDR2 YYDKDF (reference sequence). V lost 0 bases and J 4 bases, leaving 7 bases between the germline ends. CDR3 length equals 13 residues. The CDR3 DNA follows: TGTGCCACCAGCAGAGAAGGGGGATACGAGCAGTACTTC. This sequence encodes CATSREGGYEQYF.

The genes are TRBV5-5 and TRBJ2-2; D tentatively fits TRBD1 or TRBD2 (5 bases each). The germline V gene has CDR1 SGHKS and CDR2 YYEKEE (reference sequence). The V gene lost 1 base and the J gene lost 5 bases, with 12 bases spanning the gap. The CDR3 sequence is 15 residues long. DNA for the CDR3: TGTGCCAGCAGCTTGATGGGACGTGTAACCGGGGAGCTGTTTTTT. It is translated as CASSLMGRVTGELFF. The entire variable domain, with the rest obtained from reference TRBV5-5 and TRBJ2-2, is as follows: DAGVTQSPTHLIKTRGQQVTLRCSPISGHKSVSWYQQVLGQGPQFIFQYYEKEERGRGNFPDRFSARQFPNYSSELNVNALLLGDSALYLCASSLMGRVTGELFFGEGSRLTVL.

V is TRBV11-2 and J is TRBJ1-5; possibly TRBD1 for D (5 bases). CDR1 is SGHAT and CDR2 is FQNNGV in the germline V gene. This CDR3 spans 15 amino acids. The ends were cut back, 5 bases at V and 5 bases at J, with 16 bases in the middle. CDR3 residues: CASSPGTTAHQPQHF. The CDR3 DNA follows: TGTGCCAGCAGCCCCGGGACGACAGCCCATCAGCCCCAGCATTTT.

This sequence joins TRBV5-1 and TRBJ2-1, with D unclear. This CDR3 is 13 amino acids long. The germline V gene encodes CDR1 SGHRS and CDR2 YFSETQ. The V end lost 0 bases, the J end lost 7 bases, and 8 bases lay between the germline ends. CDR3 amino acids: CASSLELRNEQFF. CDR3 bases: TGCGCCAGCAGCTTGGAACTCCGTAATGAGCAGTTCTTC. Filled out from reference TRBV5-1 and TRBJ2-1, the complete variable domain reads KAGVTQTPRYLIKTRGQQVTLSCSPISGHRSVSWYQQTPGQGLQFLFEYFSETQRNKGNFPGRFSGRQFSNSRSEMNVSTLELGDSALYLCASSLELRNEQFFGPGTRLTVL.

The chain combines TRBV10-3 with TRBJ1-2; tentatively, D is TRBD1 (5 bases). Per germline, CDR1 ENHRY and CDR2 SYGVKD. V dropped 4 bases and J dropped 4 bases, with 7 bases sitting between them. This CDR3 region has 12 residues. The CDR3 DNA reads as TGTGCCATCAGTGGTGGGGGCTATGGCTACACCTTC. As protein: CAISGGGYGYTF.

The J gene is TRBJ2-5, the V gene TRBV5-8; 11 nucleotides align to TRBD2. The germline V gene encodes CDR1 SGHTS and CDR2 YDEGEE. This CDR3 is built from 15 residues. With V trimmed by 5 bases and J by 5 bases, 8 bases remained unmatched. CDR3 amino acids: CASSRDRTSGETQYF. CDR3 DNA: TGTGCCAGCAGTCGTGATAGGACTAGCGGGGAGACCCAGTACTTC. Filled out from reference TRBV5-8 and TRBJ2-5, the complete variable domain reads EAGVTQSPTHLIKTRGQQATLRCSPISGHTSVYWYQQALGLGLQFLLWYDEGEERNRGNFPPRFSGRQFPNYSSELNVNALELEDSALYLCASSRDRTSGETQYFGPGTRLLVL.

The chain has TRBV7-3 and TRBJ2-7, with D maybe TRBD1 (6 bases). Deletions cut 4 bases from V and 0 bases from J, with 22 bases between. Germline lookup yields CDR1 SGHTA and CDR2 FQGTGA. This CDR3 is 18 amino acids long. The CDR3 reads CASSYLPSGTRPSYEQYF. The CDR3 DNA reads TGTGCCAGCAGCTACCTACCTTCCGGGACACGGCCCTCCTACGAGCAGTACTTC.

V gene TRBV4-2 combines with J gene TRBJ2-3, with D perhaps matching TRBD1 or TRBD2 (5 bases each). CDR3 length: 21 amino acids. V gave up 4 bases and J gave up 0 bases, with 29 bases separating them. CDR1 and CDR2 (germline): LGHNA, YNFKEQ. In DNA, the CDR3 is TGTGCCAGCAGCCGGGCGGGTGGTGGGGGATTTCCCTACGCTAGCACAGATACGCAGTATTTT. Its translation is CASSRAGGGGFPYASTDTQYF.

The V and J genes are TRBV5-5 and TRBJ1-3; D is ambiguous. Germline CDR1 and CDR2: SGHKS and YYEKEE (reference sequence). The V end lost 3 bases, the J end lost 9 bases, and 25 bases lay between the germline ends. The CDR3 length is 17 residues. The CDR3 sequence: CASSYSISFAQSPTIYF. The CDR3, as DNA: TGTGCCAGCAGCTACTCAATAAGCTTCGCGCAAAGCCCCACCATATATTTT.

This sequence joins TRBV5-4 and TRBJ2-2; 7 bases map to TRBD1. Unmatched junction bases numbered 12, after V lost 4 bases and J lost 0 bases. The CDR3 has 18 amino acids. Germline V gene sequence: CDR1 SGHNT, CDR2 YYREEE (reference sequence). The CDR3 nucleotides read TGTGCCAGCAGCCCGGCCGGACAGGTCTGGGCGAACACCGGGGAGCTGTTTTTT. It codes for CASSPAGQVWANTGELFF.

J is TRBJ1-1 and V is TRBV5-4; D remains unclear. This CDR3 is built from 13 residues. V was pared by 4 bases and J by 5 bases, with 12 bases between. Germline-derived CDR1 and CDR2 are SGHNT and YYREEE (reference sequence). DNA for the CDR3: TGTGCCAGCAGCGATCCGGGAGGGACTGAAGCTTTCTTT. The encoded protein is CASSDPGGTEAFF.

The V gene is TRBV3-1 (or the pseudogene TRBV3-2), the J gene TRBJ2-5; TRBD2 matches 10 bases. Germline CDR1 LGHDT, CDR2 YNNKEL (reference sequence). The CDR3 is 13 residues long. Trimming took 7 bases from V and 4 from J; bases not matched to a gene: 3. DNA of the CDR3: TGTGCCAGCATCTTAGCGGGAGGAGAGACCCAGTACTTC. Translating it yields CASILAGGETQYF.

The rearrangement links TRBV7-8 to TRBJ2-1, with TRBD2 identical over 12 bases. CDR1 is SGHVS and CDR2 is FQNEAQ in the germline V gene. The CDR3 runs to 18 residues. V lost 1 base to trimming and J lost 5 bases; unmatched junction nucleotides: 9. CDR3 amino acids: CASSLGRLAGGRNNEQFF. The CDR3, as DNA: TGTGCCAGCAGCTTAGGGAGGCTAGCGGGGGGGCGGAACAATGAGCAGTTCTTC.

This clone appeared a few times. J is TRBJ2-1 and V is TRBV29-1, with TRBD1 as a possible D gene (6 bases). Germline assignment: CDR1 SQVTM and CDR2 ANQGSEA. Trimming cost V 4 bases and J 2 bases, with 9 bases left between them. The CDR3 extends over 13 amino acids. The CDR3 DNA reads TGCAGCGTTGCGGACAGACCCTACAATGAGCAGTTCTTC. Its protein is CSVADRPYNEQFF.

This clone has more than one count but fewer than ten. The V and J genes are TRBV29-1 and TRBJ2-1, with D possibly being TRBD2 (6 bases). The CDR3 consists of 15 residues. Trimming removed 1 base at V and 1 base at J, with 11 bases between. Germline V lookup: CDR1 SQVTM, CDR2 ANQGSEA. In nucleotides, the CDR3 is TGCAGCGTTGAAGCCCTTGGGGGGTCCTACAATGAGCAGTTCTTC. Residues: CSVEALGGSYNEQFF.

This chain joins TRBV7-2 and TRBJ2-1, with D perhaps TRBD2 (6 bases). Germline CDR1 reads SGHTA; CDR2 reads FQGNSA. CDR3 length equals 13 residues. Trimming stripped 5 bases from V and 10 bases from J, with 15 bases between. In nucleotides, the CDR3 is TGTGCCAGCAGCCGAGTCGGGGGAGAAGAGCAGTTCTTC. It is translated as CASSRVGGEEQFF.

V usage is TRBV13 and J usage is TRBJ2-7; a weak D match, TRBD1 (5 bases). CDR3 size: 16 residues. Germline V gene data show CDR1 as PRHDT and CDR2 as FYEKMQ (reference sequence). Trimming pared 5 bases from V and 0 bases from J, leaving 17 bases between. CDR3 sequence reads: CASSPGWGSTSYEQYF. The CDR3 nucleotides are TGTGCCAGCAGCCCAGGGTGGGGCTCGACCTCCTACGAGCAGTACTTC.

The chain uses TRBV11-2 and TRBJ2-7; 8 nucleotides line up with TRBD2. The J segment lost 6 bases and the V segment lost 1 base, leaving 5 bases of the junction unmatched. CDR1 SGHAT and CDR2 FQNNGV come from the germline V gene. This CDR3 contains 14 residues. The CDR3 loop reads CASSLVGGRTEQYF. In DNA, the CDR3 is TGTGCCAGCAGCTTAGTGGGCGGGAGGACCGAGCAGTACTTC. Full variable domain (missing parts from reference TRBV11-2 and TRBJ2-7): EAGVAQSPRYKIIEKRQSVAFWCNPISGHATLYWYQQILGQGPKLLIQFQNNGVVDDSQLPKDRFSAERLKGVDSTLKIQPAKLEDSAVYLCASSLVGGRTEQYFGPGTRLTVT.

The chain has TRBV7-9 and TRBJ1-6; 7 bases line up with TRBD1. V trimming: 5 bases; J trimming: 8 bases; junction bases outside the gene matches: 3. CDR1 and CDR2 (germline): SEHNR, FQNEAQ (reference sequence). The CDR3 has 13 residues. This CDR3 reads CASSLDRDSPLHF. In DNA, the CDR3 is TGTGCCAGCAGCCTTGACAGGGATTCACCCCTCCACTTT.

CDR3 nucleotide sequence: TGTGCCAGCAGTGACGGCTTTGCAGACTCTGAAGCTTTCTTT. Amino acids: CASSDGFADSEAFF. This rearrangement joins TRBV25-1 to TRBJ1-1, with D hard to call. Trimming shortened V by 3 bases and J by 6 bases, and 14 bases separated the two germline ends. The CDR3 has 14 residues. Germline CDR1 reads MGHDK; CDR2 reads SYGVNS.

The rearrangement links TRBV3-1 (or the pseudogene TRBV3-2) to TRBJ1-2; unclear D gene. The CDR3 spans 13 residues. CDR1 and CDR2 (germline): LGHDT, YNNKEL (reference sequence). Trimming removed 4 bases from V and 8 bases from J, with 14 bases in between. The CDR3 sequence: CASSPLMAGGYTF. DNA for the CDR3: TGTGCCAGCAGCCCTTTAATGGCAGGCGGCTACACCTTC.

V is TRBV11-2 and J is TRBJ2-1; 11 bases fit TRBD2. CDR1 and CDR2 from the germline V gene are SGHAT and FQNNGV. J lost 6 bases, V lost 6 bases, and 7 bases had no gene match. The CDR3 has 15 residues. The CDR3 DNA follows: TGTGCCAGCAGTAATCTAGCGGGGGGCCCCAATGAGCAGTTCTTC. This sequence encodes CASSNLAGGPNEQFF.

The chain carries TRBV15 and TRBJ2-5; D is ambiguous. Per germline, CDR1 LNHNV and CDR2 YYDKDF (reference sequence). This CDR3 comprises 12 residues. Trimming cost V 0 bases and J 5 bases, with 4 bases left between them. The CDR3 sequence is CATSREPETQYF. CDR3 coding DNA: TGTGCCACCAGCAGAGAGCCCGAGACCCAGTACTTC. Filled out from reference TRBV15 and TRBJ2-5, the complete variable domain reads DAMVIQNPRYQVTQFGKPVTLSCSQTLNHNVMYWYQQKSSQAPKLLFHYYDKDFNNEADTPDNFQSRRPNTSFCFLDIRSPGLGDTAMYLCATSREPETQYFGPGTRLLVL.

Details on this clone: At the DNA level, this CDR3 is encoded by other sequences in the same sample as well. The V and J genes are TRBV12-3 or TRBV12-4 and TRBJ1-1, with D uncertain. The CDR3 runs to 13 residues. The germline V and J ends were trimmed by 5 bases and 0 bases, with 7 bases remaining between them. CDR3 nucleotide sequence: TGTGCCAGCAGTCTTGCCCTGAACACTGAAGCTTTCTTT. Its protein product is CASSLALNTEAFF.